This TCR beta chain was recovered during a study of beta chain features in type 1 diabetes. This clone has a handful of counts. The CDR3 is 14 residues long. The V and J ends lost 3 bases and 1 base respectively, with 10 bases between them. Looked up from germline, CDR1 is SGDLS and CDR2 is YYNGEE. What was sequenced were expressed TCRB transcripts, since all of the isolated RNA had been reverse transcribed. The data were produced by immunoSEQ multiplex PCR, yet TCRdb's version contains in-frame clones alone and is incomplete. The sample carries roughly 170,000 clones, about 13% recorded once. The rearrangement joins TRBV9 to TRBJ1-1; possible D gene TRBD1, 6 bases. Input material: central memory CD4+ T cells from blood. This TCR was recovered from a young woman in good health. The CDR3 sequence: CASSEQTGNTEAFF. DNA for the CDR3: TGTGCCAGCAGCGAGCAGACAGGGAACACTGAAGCTTTCTTT.